Given below is one T cell receptor beta chain in context. The sample originates from a study of blood T cell repertoires in COVID-19. Study context: Specimens from acute and convalescent COVID-19 originated in the United States, Italy and Spain. Sources were T cells, B-cell-depleted T cells, or PBMCs; the material itself was cDNA or gDNA.

Study processing details: Researchers report that nucleated cell counts were estimated from reference gene primer amplification. Here immunoSEQ multiplex PCR was the method, and the copy in TCRdb shows in-frame clones only, minus some. Clone size and the V and J calls come from that table; the DNA yielded D and trimming. Of 280,000 or so clones listed, around 85% are singletons. The sample taken for sequencing was peripheral blood. This receptor was obtained from a woman aged 25 to 45 who had recovered from COVID-19.

CDR3 nucleotides: TGCGCCAGCAGCCAAGGGCCCCGAGGCATCGAGTCCTACGAGCAGTACTTC. Amino acid sequence: CASSQGPRGIESYEQYF. The chain recombines TRBV4-1 with TRBJ2-7; D ambiguous. V was trimmed by 1 base and J by 1 base, leaving 17 bases between them. The CDR3 extends over 17 amino acids. Germline assignment: CDR1 MGHRA and CDR2 YSYEKL.